This passage covers 20 T cell receptor beta chains from one sample sequenced in a study of shared clonotypes between healthy human individuals. The table came from immunoSEQ multiplex PCR; TCRdb's copy has only in-frame clones and leaves some out. The table records about 1.5 million clones, around 97% of them present only once. The sample was naive CD4+ T cells sorted from blood. Subset defined: CD45RA+ positively selected. All receptors derive from a man in his thirties or forties in good health.

V is TRBV6-5 and J is TRBJ2-3; no reliable D call. The V and J ends lost 0 bases and 6 bases respectively, with 13 bases between them. Germline values: CDR1 MNHEY, CDR2 SVGAGI. This CDR3 region has 15 residues. For the CDR3, the DNA is TGTGCCAGCAGTTACTCAGAACCCAGTGGGGATACGCAGTATTTT. Translating it yields CASSYSEPSGDTQYF.

This clone was detected once. J is TRBJ2-7 and V is TRBV5-4; D is unresolved. The CDR3 has 14 residues. V shed 0 bases and J shed 5 bases, with 12 bases lying between them. Germline values: CDR1 SGHNT, CDR2 YYREEE (reference sequence). The CDR3 DNA is TGTGCCAGCAGCTTGGGGGGATTCTTGGACGAGCAGTACTTC. It yields the protein CASSLGGFLDEQYF.

The chain has TRBV2 and TRBJ2-2, with D hard to call. Germline values: CDR1 SNHLY, CDR2 FYNNEI. CDR3 length equals 14 residues. Trimming took 7 bases from V and 0 from J, leaving 9 bases between them. CDR3 sequence: CASTGRANTGELFF. CDR3 in DNA: TGTGCCAGCACGGGTCGGGCGAACACCGGGGAGCTGTTTTTT.

The chain joins TRBV4-1 to TRBJ2-7; possibly TRBD1 for D (6 bases). The germline V gene encodes CDR1 MGHRA and CDR2 YSYEKL. This CDR3 is built from 13 residues. V shed 4 bases and J shed 3 bases, with 10 bases lying between them. The CDR3 reads CASSPIQGYEQYF. The CDR3 coding sequence is TGCGCCAGCAGCCCGATACAGGGCTACGAGCAGTACTTC.

This clone showed up just once. Other DNA variants within this sample encode the same CDR3. V and J are TRBV5-1 and TRBJ2-5; D not certain. The CDR3 totals 11 residues. The V gene lost 4 bases and the J gene lost 5 bases, with 6 bases spanning the gap. Looked up from germline, CDR1 is SGHRS and CDR2 is YFSETQ. The CDR3: CASSLEETQYF. As DNA, the CDR3 is TGCGCCAGCAGCCTAGAGGAGACCCAGTACTTC.

The chain links TRBV5-1 to TRBJ2-3, with D tentatively TRBD1 (5 bases). V dropped 0 bases and J dropped 4 bases, with 9 bases sitting between them. Germline V gives CDR1 SGHRS, CDR2 YFSETQ. This CDR3 region has 14 residues. In DNA, the CDR3 is TGCGCCAGCAGCTTGGTTCGACAGCCAGATACGCAGTATTTT. It specifies CASSLVRQPDTQYF.

The DNA for the CDR3 is TGTGCCAGCAGTGAAGCCGGGACCCTTATTCTAGCCAAAAACATTCAGTACTTC. Protein: CASSEAGTLILAKNIQYF. The gene calls are TRBV6-1 and TRBJ2-4; either TRBD1 or TRBD2 may fit D (5 bases each). Germline values: CDR1 MNHNS, CDR2 SASEGT. The CDR3 runs 18 residues. The V gene lost 0 bases and the J gene lost 0 bases, with 15 bases spanning the gap.

The chain joins TRBV28 to TRBJ1-3; unclear D gene. The CDR3 runs 15 residues. Germline CDR1 and CDR2: MDHEN and SYDVKM. Trimming cost V 8 bases and J 5 bases, with 19 bases left between them. In DNA form, the CDR3 reads TGTGCCAGCTGGCCTTACTCCACTCGCAGAAACACCATATATTTT. Protein: CASWPYSTRRNTIYF.

The CDR3 reads CASSLVRARNEQFF. Written as DNA, the CDR3 is TGTGCCAGCAGTTTAGTCAGGGCAAGGAATGAGCAGTTCTTC. This chain links TRBV27 with TRBJ2-1; D perhaps matches TRBD1 (5 bases). CDR3 length equals 14 residues. The V gene lost 2 bases and the J gene lost 7 bases, with 12 bases spanning the gap. Per germline, CDR1 MNHEY and CDR2 SMNVEV (reference sequence).

The chain employs TRBV6-5 and TRBJ1-1; tentative D call: TRBD1 (6 bases). V was cut by 4 bases and J by 11 bases, with 14 bases left in between. This CDR3 region has 12 residues. Germline V gene sequence: CDR1 MNHEY, CDR2 SVGAGI. This CDR3 reads CASSFLGGRAFF. CDR3 DNA: TGTGCCAGCAGTTTCCTAGGGGGTAGGGCTTTCTTT.

The J gene is TRBJ2-7, the V gene TRBV28, with D tentatively TRBD2 (6 bases). The CDR3 is 14 amino acids. V shed 6 bases and J shed 4 bases, with 16 bases lying between them. Germline V CDR1 and CDR2: MDHEN, SYDVKM. CDR3 nucleotide sequence: TGTGCCAGCAGCCCTCCGGGACTCGCATACGAGCAGTACTTC. This codes for CASSPPGLAYEQYF.

CDR3: CASSLNQGSNQPQHF. Here the CDR3 DNA reads TGTGCCAGCAGCTTAAATCAGGGTAGCAATCAGCCCCAGCATTTT. This chain links TRBV11-2 with TRBJ1-5; D perhaps matches TRBD1 (5 bases). CDR3 size: 15 residues. Germline CDR1 is SGHAT and CDR2 is FQNNGV. Deletions cut 2 bases from V and 0 bases from J, with 8 bases between.

With respect to this clone: This CDR3 is also generated by other DNA sequences in the sample. The chain couples TRBV7-7 to TRBJ2-7; 7 positions agree with TRBD1. Germline CDR1 is SSHAT and CDR2 is FNYEAQ (reference sequence). The CDR3 totals 14 residues. The junction had 2 bases not matched to a gene; V was cut back by 1 base and J by 2 bases. Written as DNA, the CDR3 is TGTGCCAGCAGCTTAGGTCAGGGGGCCTACGAGCAGTACTTC. The encoded protein is CASSLGQGAYEQYF. Together with reference TRBV7-7 and TRBJ2-7, the CDR3 gives the full variable domain: GAGVSQSPRYKVTKRGQDVTLRCDPISSHATLYWYQQALGQGPEFLTYFNYEAQPDKSGLPSDRFSAERPEGSISTLTIQRTEQRDSAMYRCASSLGQGAYEQYFGPGTRLTVT.

V is TRBV5-4 and J is TRBJ2-1; 9 bases match TRBD1. With 3 bases clipped from V and 3 bases from J, the junction kept 4 bases outside the gene matches. Germline values: CDR1 SGHNT, CDR2 YYREEE (reference sequence). The CDR3 contains 15 residues. The CDR3 DNA reads as TGTGCCAGCAGCTGGACAGGGGTCCTCTACAATGAGCAGTTCTTC. Residues: CASSWTGVLYNEQFF.

This chain links TRBV5-1 with TRBJ2-3; perhaps TRBD1 as D (6 bases). Germline V gene data show CDR1 as SGHRS and CDR2 as YFSETQ. CDR3 length: 17 amino acids. V lost 0 bases, J lost 2 bases, and 16 bases lay in between. CDR3 sequence: CASSLAAGAGATDTQYF. The DNA for the CDR3 is TGCGCCAGCAGCTTGGCCGCAGGGGCCGGTGCCACAGATACGCAGTATTTT.

V usage is TRBV30 and J usage is TRBJ2-7; no definite D call. Germline CDR1 reads GTSNPN; CDR2 reads SVGIG (reference sequence). The germline V and J ends were trimmed by 8 bases and 8 bases, with 16 bases remaining between them. The CDR3 has 11 residues. The CDR3 DNA is TGTGCCGTCCGTATCGTGGGCAAGCAGTACTTC. This codes for CAVRIVGKQYF.

The rearrangement uses TRBV12-5 and TRBJ2-1, with 8 bases aligning to TRBD1. Trimming took 2 bases from V and 3 from J; bases not matched to a gene: 18. Germline-derived CDR1 and CDR2 are LGHNT and FRNRAP. The CDR3 length is 20 residues. Here the CDR3 DNA reads TGTGCTAGTGGTTTGACCCCAGGGTTTAGAGGACAGGGAGGCTACAATGAGCAGTTCTTC. Protein product: CASGLTPGFRGQGGYNEQFF.

The CDR3 reads CASSVETDGELFF. The DNA for the CDR3 is TGTGCCAGCAGCGTAGAGACTGACGGGGAGCTGTTTTTT. This chain uses TRBV9 with TRBJ2-2, with D unresolved. The CDR3 has 13 amino acids. The V end was cut by 0 bases, the J end by 7 bases, with 7 bases between. Germline V lookup: CDR1 SGDLS, CDR2 YYNGEE.

This chain joins TRBV28 and TRBJ1-5; perhaps TRBD1 as D (5 bases). The CDR3 has 13 residues. The V and J ends lost 6 bases and 7 bases respectively, with 13 bases between them. Germline V lookup: CDR1 MDHEN, CDR2 SYDVKM. The CDR3 spells CASRPGGEQPQHF. The CDR3 bases are TGTGCCAGCAGACCTGGAGGGGAACAGCCCCAGCATTTT.

This sequence joins TRBV4-3 and TRBJ1-3; D is possibly TRBD1 (5 bases). V was pared by 3 bases and J by 1 base, with 10 bases between. CDR1 and CDR2 from the germline V gene are LGHNA and YSLEER. The CDR3 spans 15 residues. The CDR3 DNA follows: TGCGCCAGCAGCCATAACTGGGGGTCTGGAAACACCATATATTTT. Protein sequence: CASSHNWGSGNTIYF.